This entry lists 8 T cell receptor beta chains sequenced from one sample in a study of T cell responses to AZD1222 COVID-19 vaccine (dated by TCRdb to the early 2020s). Library method: the immunoSEQ multiplex PCR assay. TCRdb provides this immuneACCESS table in a form limited to in-frame rearrangements. Some clones are lacking; in checked studies, under half of them reflect an unresolved V gene, and why the rest are absent is not known. This sample holds 120,000 or so clones; roughly nine tenths were observed only once. Together, the top ten hold approximately 1.5% of the sample. This sample's time point label indicates: baseline before first vaccination. This material consisted of peripheral blood, taken on day 0 of AZD1222 vaccination. These receptor sequences come from an adult in good health.

CDR3 protein: CASSQEGYHGYTF. The CDR3 DNA is TGCGCCAGCAGCCAAGAAGGGTACCATGGCTACACCTTC. The J gene is TRBJ1-2, the V gene TRBV4-1; D unresolved. V lost 0 bases to trimming and J lost 6 bases, with 8 bases between them. CDR1 is MGHRA and CDR2 is YSYEKL in the germline V gene. This CDR3 is built from 13 residues.

DNA of the CDR3: TGCGCCAGCAGCTTGCAGGGTAGTGGCTACACCTTC. Residues: CASSLQGSGYTF. The V and J genes are TRBV5-1 and TRBJ1-2; D might be TRBD1 (5 bases). Trimming cost V 1 base and J 7 bases, with 8 bases left between them. The CDR3 is 12 amino acids. Germline values: CDR1 SGHRS, CDR2 YFSETQ.

J is TRBJ1-2 and V is TRBV10-3; TRBD1 might be the D (5 bases). CDR3 length: 17 amino acids. Trimming removed 4 bases at V and 4 bases at J, with 22 bases between. CDR1 and CDR2 from the germline V gene are ENHRY and SYGVKD. CDR3 protein: CAISAAVDGAQGYGYTF. CDR3 in DNA: TGTGCCATCAGTGCGGCTGTAGATGGGGCACAAGGCTATGGCTACACCTTC.

The rearrangement joins TRBV4-1 to TRBJ2-5, with 16 bases fitting TRBD2. The CDR3 is 18 residues long. The germline CDR1 and CDR2 sequences are MGHRA and YSYEKL. The ends lost 0 bases at V and 2 bases at J; junction bases unmatched: 3. CDR3 coding DNA: TGCGCCAGCAGCCAAGATCTGGGACTAGCGGGGGGGCAAGAGACCCAGTACTTC. Translated, it gives CASSQDLGLAGGQETQYF.

V usage is TRBV7-9 and J usage is TRBJ1-3; D is unresolved. Trimming left V 5 bases short and J 2 bases short, with 7 bases between. This CDR3 has 13 amino acids. The germline V gene encodes CDR1 SEHNR and CDR2 FQNEAQ (reference sequence). CDR3 protein: CASSRATGNTIYF. DNA of the CDR3: TGTGCCAGCAGCAGGGCTACTGGAAACACCATATATTTT.

V gene TRBV30 combines with J gene TRBJ1-1; D possibly corresponds to TRBD1 (6 bases). Germline values: CDR1 GTSNPN, CDR2 SVGIG (reference sequence). Trimming removed 2 bases from V and 1 base from J, with 11 bases in between. The CDR3 spans 14 residues. CDR3 region: CAWSPGHWNTEAFF. CDR3 sequence (DNA): TGTGCCTGGAGTCCGGGACACTGGAACACTGAAGCTTTCTTT.

The chain uses TRBV9 and TRBJ2-2, with 8 nucleotides matching TRBD2. Germline CDR1 reads SGDLS; CDR2 reads YYNGEE. The CDR3 runs to 14 residues. The ends lost 3 bases at V and 6 bases at J; junction bases unmatched: 4. The chain's CDR3 is CASSALGLAGELFF. In DNA, the CDR3 is TGTGCCAGCAGCGCCCTGGGACTAGCCGGGGAGCTGTTTTTT.

V gene TRBV7-8 combines with J gene TRBJ2-7, with 12 bases lining up with TRBD1. The CDR3 covers 14 residues. Germline trimming cut 7 bases from V and 7 bases from J; bases unmatched to any gene: 8. CDR1 is SGHVS and CDR2 is FQNEAQ in the germline V gene. Written as DNA, the CDR3 is TGTGCCAGCAACCCGGGACAGGGGGCTGTTGAGCAGTACTTC. Translating it yields CASNPGQGAVEQYF.